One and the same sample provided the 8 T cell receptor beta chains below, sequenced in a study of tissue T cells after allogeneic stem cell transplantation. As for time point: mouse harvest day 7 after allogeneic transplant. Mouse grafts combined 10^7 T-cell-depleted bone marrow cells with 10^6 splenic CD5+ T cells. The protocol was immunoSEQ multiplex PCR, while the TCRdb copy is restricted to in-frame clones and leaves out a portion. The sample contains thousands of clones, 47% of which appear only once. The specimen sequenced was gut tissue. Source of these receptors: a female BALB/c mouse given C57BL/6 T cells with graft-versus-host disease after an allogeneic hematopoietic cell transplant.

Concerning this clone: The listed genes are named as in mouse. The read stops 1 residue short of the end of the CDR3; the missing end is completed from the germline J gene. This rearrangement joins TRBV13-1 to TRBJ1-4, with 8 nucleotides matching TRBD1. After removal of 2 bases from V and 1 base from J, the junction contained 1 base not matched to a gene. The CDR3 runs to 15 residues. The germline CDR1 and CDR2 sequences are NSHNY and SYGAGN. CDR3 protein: CASSEQGGSNERLFF. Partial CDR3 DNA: TGTGCCAGCAGTGAACAGGGGGGTTCCAACGAAAGATTATTT.

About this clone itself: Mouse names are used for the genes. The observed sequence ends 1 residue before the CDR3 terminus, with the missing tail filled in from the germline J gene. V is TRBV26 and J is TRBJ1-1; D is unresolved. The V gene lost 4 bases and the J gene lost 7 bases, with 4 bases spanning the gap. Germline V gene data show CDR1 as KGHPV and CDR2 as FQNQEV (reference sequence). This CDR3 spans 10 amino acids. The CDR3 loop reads CASSPREVFF. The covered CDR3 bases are TGTGCCAGCAGTCCACGAGAAGTCTTC.

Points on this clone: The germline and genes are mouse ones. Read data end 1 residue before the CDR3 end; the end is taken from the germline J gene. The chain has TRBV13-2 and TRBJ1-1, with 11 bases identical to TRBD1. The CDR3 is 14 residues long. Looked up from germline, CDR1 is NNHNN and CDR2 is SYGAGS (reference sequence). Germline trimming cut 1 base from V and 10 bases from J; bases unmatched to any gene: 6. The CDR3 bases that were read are TGTGCCAGCGGTGATAAAGGACAGGGGGCGGGAGTCTTC. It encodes CASGDKGQGAGVF. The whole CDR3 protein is CASGDKGQGAGVFF.

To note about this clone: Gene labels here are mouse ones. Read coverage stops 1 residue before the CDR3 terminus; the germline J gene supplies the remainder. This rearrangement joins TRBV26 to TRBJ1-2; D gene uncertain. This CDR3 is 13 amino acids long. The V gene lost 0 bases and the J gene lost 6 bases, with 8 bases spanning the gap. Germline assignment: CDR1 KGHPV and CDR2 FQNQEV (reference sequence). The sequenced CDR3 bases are TGTGCCAGCAGTCTGTCCCGGGCAACCGACTACACC. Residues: CASSLSRATDYT. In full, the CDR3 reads CASSLSRATDYTF.

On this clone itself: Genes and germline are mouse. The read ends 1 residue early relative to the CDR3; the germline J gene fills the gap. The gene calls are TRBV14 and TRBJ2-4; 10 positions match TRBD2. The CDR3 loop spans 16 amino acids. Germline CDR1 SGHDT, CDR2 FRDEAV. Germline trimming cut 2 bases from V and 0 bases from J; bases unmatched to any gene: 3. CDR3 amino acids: CASSLDWGESQNTLYF. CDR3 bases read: TGTGCCAGCAGTTTAGACTGGGGGGAGAGTCAAAACACCTTGTAC.

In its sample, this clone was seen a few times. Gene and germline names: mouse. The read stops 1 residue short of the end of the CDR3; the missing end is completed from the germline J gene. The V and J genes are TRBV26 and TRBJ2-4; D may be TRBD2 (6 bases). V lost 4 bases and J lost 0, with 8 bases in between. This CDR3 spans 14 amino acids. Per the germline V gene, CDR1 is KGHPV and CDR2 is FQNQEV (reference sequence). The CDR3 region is CASSRDYSQNTLYF. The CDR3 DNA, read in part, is TGTGCCAGCAGTCGGGACTATAGTCAAAACACCTTGTAC.

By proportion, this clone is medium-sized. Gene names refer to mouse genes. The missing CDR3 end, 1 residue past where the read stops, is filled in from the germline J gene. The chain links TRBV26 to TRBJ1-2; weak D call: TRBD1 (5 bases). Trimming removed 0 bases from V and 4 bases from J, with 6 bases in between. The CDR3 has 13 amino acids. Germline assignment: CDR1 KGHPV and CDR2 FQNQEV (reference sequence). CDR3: CASSLSGTSDYTF. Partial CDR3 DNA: TGTGCCAGCAGTCTGTCAGGGACCTCCGACTACACC.

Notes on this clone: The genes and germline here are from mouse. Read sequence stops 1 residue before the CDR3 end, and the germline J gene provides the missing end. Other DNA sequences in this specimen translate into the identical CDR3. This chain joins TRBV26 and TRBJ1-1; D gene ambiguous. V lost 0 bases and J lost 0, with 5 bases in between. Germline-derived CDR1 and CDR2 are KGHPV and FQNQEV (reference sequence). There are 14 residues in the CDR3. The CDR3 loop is CASSLSSANTEVFF. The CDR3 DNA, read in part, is TGTGCCAGCAGTCTGTCATCTGCAAACACAGAAGTCTTC.